The T cell receptor beta chain described here comes from a study of T and B cells in COVID-19 patients. About the study: COVID-19 patients gave peripheral blood either during active infection or after recovery. The recovered patients had mostly mild to moderate COVID-19 with outpatient management. Of around 20 active-infection patients, 18 carried comorbidities linked to unfavorable COVID-19 outcome. Study findings and constraints: At recovery TRB diversity and richness exceeded healthy donors, after highly clonal active COVID-19 repertoires.

A note on this clonotype: The antigen is not known.

BIOMED2 TRB-A/B primer pools were used in multiplex TRB PCR. TCRdb recomputed calls from the multiplex PCR reads with MiXCR, one row per CDR3 protein. The sample includes tens of thousands of distinct CDR3 sequences, roughly 27% of them seen just once. From blood, about 250-500 ng of genomic DNA served as TRB template. The specimen was blood. The TCR comes from a human donor who had recovered from COVID-19.

The CDR3 DNA sequence: TGTGCCAGCAGCCCAGGGGCGTTATGGGAGACCCAGTACTTC. This codes for CASSPGALWETQYF. This chain joins TRBV12-3 or TRBV12-4 and TRBJ2-5, with a weak D call TRBD1 (6 bases). The CDR3 covers 14 residues. V was pared by 6 bases and J by 5 bases, with 16 bases between.